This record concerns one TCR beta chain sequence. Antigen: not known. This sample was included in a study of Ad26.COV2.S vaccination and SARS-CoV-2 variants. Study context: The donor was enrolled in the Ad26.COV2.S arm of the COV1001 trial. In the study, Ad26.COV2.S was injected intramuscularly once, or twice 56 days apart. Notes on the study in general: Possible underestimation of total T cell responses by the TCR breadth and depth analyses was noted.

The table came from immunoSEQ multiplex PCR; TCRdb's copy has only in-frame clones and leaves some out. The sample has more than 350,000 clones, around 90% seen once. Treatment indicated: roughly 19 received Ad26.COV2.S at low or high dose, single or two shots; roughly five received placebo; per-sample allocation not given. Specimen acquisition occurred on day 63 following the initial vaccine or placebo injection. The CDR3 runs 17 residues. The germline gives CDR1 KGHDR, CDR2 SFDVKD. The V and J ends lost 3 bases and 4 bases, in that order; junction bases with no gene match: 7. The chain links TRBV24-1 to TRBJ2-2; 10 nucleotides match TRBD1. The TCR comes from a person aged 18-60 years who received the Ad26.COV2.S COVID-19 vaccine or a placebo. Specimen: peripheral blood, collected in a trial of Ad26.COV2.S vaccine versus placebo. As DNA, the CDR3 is TGTGCCACCAGTGATACCGGGACAGGGGTTAGCACCGGGGAGCTGTTTTTT. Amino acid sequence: CATSDTGTGVSTGELFF.